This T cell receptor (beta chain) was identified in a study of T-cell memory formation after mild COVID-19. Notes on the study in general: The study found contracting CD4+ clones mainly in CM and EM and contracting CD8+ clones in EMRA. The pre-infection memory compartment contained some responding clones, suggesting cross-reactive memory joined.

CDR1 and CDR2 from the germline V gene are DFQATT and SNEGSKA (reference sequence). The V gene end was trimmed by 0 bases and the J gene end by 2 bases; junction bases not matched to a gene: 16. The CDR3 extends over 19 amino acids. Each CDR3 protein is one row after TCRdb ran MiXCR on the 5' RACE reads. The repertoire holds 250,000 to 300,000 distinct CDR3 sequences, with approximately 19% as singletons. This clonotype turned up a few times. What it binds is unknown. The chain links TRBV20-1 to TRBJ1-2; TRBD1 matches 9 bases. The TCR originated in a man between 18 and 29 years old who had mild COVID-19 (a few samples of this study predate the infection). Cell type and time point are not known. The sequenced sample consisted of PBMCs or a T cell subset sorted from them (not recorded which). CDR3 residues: CSARDFETGGTAPNYGYTF. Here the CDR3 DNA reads TGCAGTGCTAGAGATTTTGAGACAGGGGGAACAGCCCCGAACTATGGCTACACCTTC.